What follows is one T cell receptor beta chain and its context. Its specificity is not known. This library used approximately 390 ng RNA and molecular barcoded adaptors spanning alpha/delta and beta/gamma chains. TCRdb redid the calling of the reads with MiXCR, one entry per CDR3 protein. The sample lists 90,000 to 95,000 distinct CDR3 sequences, approximately 21% occurring once. This sample is part of a study of read filtering for tumor transcriptome and immune sequencing. Study-wide points: Dropping single-read clonotypes raised IR-seq and RNA-seq shared-clonotype correlation.

Trimming removed 1 base at V and 7 bases at J, with 10 bases between. The CDR3 totals 13 residues. Germline CDR1 is SEHNR and CDR2 is FQNEAQ (reference sequence). The sequenced sample was a population of CD138-negative cells sorted from bone marrow. This clonotype originated in a donor older than 35 with multiple myeloma. This chain connects TRBV7-9 to TRBJ1-1, with D uncertain. The CDR3 nucleotides are TGTGCCAGCAGCTTAGGTGGCAGCCTTGAAGCTTTCTTT. It codes for CASSLGGSLEAFF.